Following are 8 T cell receptor beta chains from one sample sequenced in a study of CD8 T cells in Susac syndrome (dated by TCRdb to the late 2010s). The library was built by means of the immunoSEQ multiplex PCR assay. RNA was extracted using the RNeasy kit, and 0.5 to 1 microgram was reverse transcribed with random hexamers. The public sequencing data were trimmed at Q25 with fastp and processed into clonotypes with MiXCR by TCRdb, which kept only in-frame beta chains. Duplicate CDR3 protein sequences are folded into a single record with the most common DNA and genes. A total of some 300,000 distinct CDR3 sequences appear in this sample, 65% to 90% of them only once. 0.21% of the sample belongs to the ten largest clones. The sample was CD8+ T cells from PBMCs. The source is a human donor with multiple sclerosis.

This chain uses TRBV6-5 with TRBJ1-4; weak D call: TRBD1 (5 bases). The ends were cut back, 6 bases at V and 6 bases at J, with 14 bases in the middle. CDR1 MNHEY and CDR2 SVGAGI come from the germline V gene. The CDR3 extends over 14 amino acids. CDR3 nucleotide sequence: TGTGCCAGCAGCCCCCGGGGGGTAGATGAAAAACTGTTTTTT. As protein: CASSPRGVDEKLFF.

This clonotype was counted between two and nine times. This rearrangement joins TRBV27 to TRBJ2-3, with 11 bases lining up with TRBD2. Germline CDR1 reads MNHEY; CDR2 reads SMNVEV (reference sequence). The trim removed 6 bases at V and 7 bases at J, leaving 9 bases unmatched. The CDR3 is made up of 15 amino acids. This chain's CDR3 is CASSLLAGAPHTQYF. CDR3 nucleotide sequence: TGTGCCAGCAGCCTACTAGCGGGAGCCCCTCATACGCAGTATTTT.

The gene calls are TRBV9 and TRBJ1-2; D unresolved. Germline V gene lookup returns CDR1 SGDLS and CDR2 YYNGEE. V shed 3 bases and J shed 5 bases, with 11 bases lying between them. The CDR3 extends over 13 amino acids. For the CDR3, the DNA is TGTGCCAGCAGCGCCGGAGGGAGATATGGCTACACCTTC. This translates into CASSAGGRYGYTF.

The chain uses TRBV28 and TRBJ1-5, with TRBD1 identical over 12 bases. The CDR3 consists of 15 residues. Trimming at V came to 6 bases and at J to 6 bases, leaving 6 bases not matched to a gene. Germline V gives CDR1 MDHEN, CDR2 SYDVKM. CDR3 in amino acids: CASSPGQGASQPQHF. CDR3 DNA: TGTGCCAGCAGCCCGGGACAGGGGGCGAGTCAGCCCCAGCATTTT.

The chain combines TRBV28 with TRBJ2-4; the match to TRBD1 covers 7 bases. This CDR3 comprises 13 residues. V dropped 6 bases and J dropped 4; count of bases not matched to a gene: 3. The germline V gene has CDR1 MDHEN and CDR2 SYDVKM. CDR3 sequence (DNA): TGTGCCAGCAGGGGGGACAGTAAAAACATTCAGTACTTC. Translating it yields CASRGDSKNIQYF. The variable domain in full, completed from reference TRBV28 and TRBJ2-4, reads DVKVTQSSRYLVKRTGEKVFLECVQDMDHENMFWYRQDPGLGLRLIYFSYDVKMKEKGDIPEGYSVSREKKERFSLILESASTNQTSMYLCASRGDSKNIQYFGAGTRLSVL.

The CDR3: CASSFRGGNSPLHF. CDR3 coding DNA: TGTGCCAGCAGCTTCAGGGGGGGTAATTCACCCCTCCACTTT. V gene TRBV5-4 combines with J gene TRBJ1-6, with TRBD1 matching over 7 bases. The CDR3 runs to 14 residues. The V and J ends lost 2 bases and 6 bases, in that order; junction bases with no gene match: 2. Germline V lookup: CDR1 SGHNT, CDR2 YYREEE (reference sequence).

This clonotype was seen a few times. This sequence joins TRBV29-1 and TRBJ2-7; perhaps TRBD2 as D (7 bases). Germline V gene lookup returns CDR1 SQVTM and CDR2 ANQGSEA. The V end lost 6 bases, the J end lost 2 bases, and 17 bases lay between the germline ends. The CDR3 is 14 residues long. The CDR3 region is CSVKGGQNAYEQYF. The CDR3 bases are TGCAGCGTCAAGGGGGGGCAAAACGCCTACGAGCAGTACTTC.

This chain connects TRBV27 to TRBJ2-1; D tentatively reads TRBD1 or TRBD2 (5 bases each). The germline gives CDR1 MNHEY, CDR2 SMNVEV (reference sequence). V was shortened by 3 bases and J by 8 bases, with 17 bases between the two germline ends. The length of the CDR3 is 15 residues. This chain's CDR3 is CASSFMARRGDEQFF. CDR3 sequence (DNA): TGTGCCAGCAGTTTTATGGCCCGGAGAGGGGATGAGCAGTTCTTC.